One and the same sample provided the 9 T cell receptor beta chains below, sequenced in a study of T and B cells in COVID-19 patients. TRB was amplified from about 250-500 ng of blood genomic DNA. TRB rearrangements were amplified by multiplex PCR with BIOMED2 TRB-A/B primers. TCRdb fed the multiplex PCR reads into MiXCR, producing one record per CDR3 protein. The sample lists roughly 15,000 distinct CDR3 sequences; 27% were seen once. Material: blood. The receptors shown here come from a human donor who had recovered from COVID-19.

The sample holds a few counts of this clonotype. This chain links TRBV10-3 with TRBJ2-6; 7 bases are shared with TRBD2. With V trimmed by 3 bases and J by 0 bases, 11 bases remained unmatched. Germline CDR1 is ENHRY and CDR2 is SYGVKD. This CDR3 has 19 residues. In DNA form, the CDR3 reads TGTGCCATCAGTGATGAGTTGTCGGGGGGACCCTCTGGGGCCAACGTCCTGACTTTC. Protein product: CAISDELSGGPSGANVLTF.

This clonotype was seen only once. The chain combines TRBV5-4 with TRBJ1-1, with D unclear. V was shortened by 2 bases and J by 7 bases, with 15 bases between the two germline ends. CDR1 and CDR2 (germline): SGHNT, YYREEE (reference sequence). The CDR3 runs 14 residues. The chain's CDR3 is CASSFYPAVHEAFF. CDR3 bases: TGTGCCAGCAGCTTTTATCCGGCAGTACATGAAGCTTTCTTT. Full variable domain (missing parts from reference TRBV5-4 and TRBJ1-1): ETGVTQSPTHLIKTRGQQVTLRCSSQSGHNTVSWYQQALGQGPQFIFQYYREEENGRGNFPPRFSGLQFPNYSSELNVNALELDDSALYLCASSFYPAVHEAFFGQGTRLTVV.

The chain carries TRBV7-9 and TRBJ1-5; D might be TRBD1 (5 bases). The CDR3 has 14 residues. Germline values: CDR1 SEHNR, CDR2 FQNEAQ (reference sequence). Trimming cost V 2 bases and J 5 bases, with 10 bases left between them. CDR3 DNA sequence: TGTGCCAGCAGCTTACCGGGGGTCGATCAGCCCCAGCATTTT. Its protein is CASSLPGVDQPQHF.

This clonotype has only a few counts. In DNA, the CDR3 is TGCGCCAGCAGCTTGGGCCGGGGGGCTGCAATGTACGAGCAGTACTTC. Amino acids: CASSLGRGAAMYEQYF. The chain has TRBV5-1 and TRBJ2-7; tentative D call: TRBD2 (7 bases). Germline CDR1 reads SGHRS; CDR2 reads YFSETQ. The CDR3 is made up of 16 amino acids. V dropped 0 bases and J dropped 4 bases, with 17 bases sitting between them.

The chain links TRBV13 to TRBJ1-2; TRBD1 aligns across 7 bases. CDR3 length: 14 residues. Unmatched junction bases numbered 7, after V lost 5 bases and J lost 4 bases. The germline gives CDR1 PRHDT, CDR2 FYEKMQ (reference sequence). The CDR3 here is CASSPRDRGYGYTF. CDR3 sequence (DNA): TGTGCCAGCAGCCCCCGGGACAGAGGCTATGGCTACACCTTC.

The CDR3 DNA is TGTGCCAGCAGTTACGGGATAGCGGGGGGAATCCAAGAGACCCAGTACTTC. Amino acid sequence: CASSYGIAGGIQETQYF. The V gene is TRBV6-5, the J gene TRBJ2-5; TRBD2 agrees at 10 bases. The V segment lost 2 bases and the J segment 1 base; nucleotides outside the gene matches: 7. Germline CDR1 is MNHEY and CDR2 is SVGAGI. The CDR3 sequence is 17 residues long.

This clonotype showed up many times. The chain has TRBV19 and TRBJ2-1, with no clear D. CDR1 is LNHDA, CDR2 SQIVND, per germline (reference sequence). Trimming took 8 bases from V and 0 from J, leaving 14 bases between them. The CDR3 is 15 amino acids. CDR3 region: CASRAVPFSYNEQFF. CDR3 nucleotide sequence: TGTGCCAGTCGCGCTGTCCCTTTCTCCTACAATGAGCAGTTCTTC. Full variable domain (remainder filled in from reference TRBV19 and TRBJ2-1): DGGITQSPKYLFRKEGQNVTLSCEQNLNHDAMYWYRQDPGQGLRLIYYSQIVNDFQKGDIAEGYSVSREKKESFPLTVTSAQKNPTAFYLCASRAVPFSYNEQFFGPGTRLTVL.

This chain uses TRBV30 with TRBJ1-1, with a weak D call TRBD1 (6 bases). CDR1 and CDR2 (germline): GTSNPN, SVGIG (reference sequence). CDR3 size: 17 residues. V was cut by 3 bases and J by 2 bases, with 22 bases left in between. The DNA for the CDR3 is TGTGCCTGGAGGGGACACCCCTTGAGACGGAATAACACTGAAGCTTTCTTT. Its protein product is CAWRGHPLRRNNTEAFF.

This clonotype was detected only a few times. The chain employs TRBV27 and TRBJ2-5, with 14 bases that match TRBD2. Per the germline V gene, CDR1 is MNHEY and CDR2 is SMNVEV (reference sequence). V shed 6 bases and J 1 base; nucleotides not matched to a gene: 10. The CDR3 has 18 amino acids. The CDR3 sequence is CASRSGTSGRPAQETQYF. In nucleotides, the CDR3 is TGTGCCAGCAGGTCCGGGACTAGCGGGAGACCCGCCCAAGAGACCCAGTACTTC.